The T cell receptor (beta chain) described here comes from a study of T cells expressing NK-cell markers. Study background: TCR beta repertoires came from sorted CD3+CD56+NKG2C+, CD3+CD56+NKG2C- and CD3+CD56-NKG2C+ T cells. Within the sequenced cohort of eight donors, seven exhibited HCMV seropositivity and one was seronegative.

Study-wide results and caveats: These same clonotypes (in a few donors) also led the CD3+CD56-NKG2C+ fraction.

With regard to this clonotype: The antigen is not known.

For TCR beta, cDNA was produced by 5'RACE template switching with UMIs. TCRdb re-called the 5' RACE reads and gives one entry per CDR3 protein, without DNA. This table holds roughly 350,000 distinct CDR3 sequences. The CDR3 runs 14 residues. Germline CDR1 is SNHLY and CDR2 is FYNNEI. The chain uses TRBV2 and TRBJ2-5; no DNA is available, so the TRBD1 call from TCRdb remains unchecked. Sequencing used blood T cells: a sorted CD56 or NKG2C T cell subset, CD4+ or CD8+ T cells, or bulk PBMC T cells (not recorded which). This sequence originates from a man aged 18-75 years in good health. The CDR3 region is CASSVGSGGETQYF.